Listed below are T cell receptor beta chains from one sample, sequenced in a study of blood T cell repertoires in COVID-19. Clones were read by immunoSEQ multiplex PCR, and TCRdb kept only the in-frame ones, dropping some. There are roughly 250,000 clones in the sample; around 82% occur only once, and 0.85% to 0.9% lies in the top ten. Sequencing was carried out using peripheral blood. These receptors originate from a human donor with COVID-19, enrolled during active disease. The donor label of this sample is uncertain. Each CDR3 is given with its conserved first and last residue.

j_call | v_call | cdr3_aa
TRBJ1-1 | TRBV11-2 | CASSSTGLNTEAFF
TRBJ1-1 | TRBV28 | CASRPSRSPMNTEAFF
TRBJ2-7 | TRBV6-1 | CAGRVAGSYEQYF
TRBJ2-7 | TRBV28 | CASIEGVTYEQYF
TRBJ2-2 | TRBV28 | CASSRDTGYTGELFF
TRBJ1-3 | TRBV5-1 | CASSWAGSGNTIYF
TRBJ1-2 | TRBV29-1 | CSVRDRDGYGYTF
TRBJ2-7 | TRBV11-2 | CASSFDRGDHEQYF
TRBJ1-2 | TRBV5-1 | CASSPLGTGEGYTF
TRBJ1-1 | TRBV25-1 | CASSESPSRGAFF
TRBJ1-1 | TRBV7-2 | CASSQPQGVDEAFF
TRBJ1-1 | TRBV6-1 | CASREATGLNTEAFF
TRBJ2-3 | TRBV5-4 | CASSSPSTDTQYF
TRBJ1-4 | TRBV29-1 | CSVALDRATNEKLFF
TRBJ2-7 | TRBV4-1 | CASSQEIREFRGPYEQYF
TRBJ1-6 | TRBV19 | CASGRQGQNSPLHF
TRBJ2-3 | TRBV6-6 | CASTLRDTTDTQYF
TRBJ2-3 | TRBV19 | CASSMGTGNVFGTDTQYF
TRBJ1-2 | TRBV19 | CASSIWREEEHGYTF
TRBJ2-7 | TRBV5-1 | CASWGGGGVYEQYF
TRBJ1-6 | TRBV6-5 | CASSQGLNNSPLHF
TRBJ2-2 | TRBV27 | CASSLSLSQGELFF
TRBJ1-2 | TRBV9 | CASSEGTGDGYTF
TRBJ1-4 | TRBV28 | CASSSGARANEKLFF
TRBJ2-2 | TRBV19 | CASSSASNTGELFF
TRBJ1-2 | TRBV19 | CASSFGGQDYGYTF
TRBJ2-7 | TRBV5-4 | CASSPGTAESYEQYF
TRBJ2-5 | TRBV4-1 | CASSQDWGSGSQETQYF
TRBJ2-2 | TRBV19 | CASKQQEGNTGELFF
TRBJ1-4 | TRBV27 | CASSLSRREKLFF
TRBJ2-3 | TRBV19 | CASSIGQAAADTQYF
TRBJ2-1 | TRBV6-1 | CASSDGPSGYYNEQFF
TRBJ2-7 | TRBV28 | CASSPTGTSGAHEQYF
TRBJ2-2 | TRBV19 | CASRGPPDTGELFF
TRBJ2-1 | TRBV2 | CASRRLAGVQDEQFF
TRBJ1-6 | TRBV27 | CASSHRDRGNSPLHF
TRBJ1-5 | TRBV5-8 | CASSEGQGNQPQHF
TRBJ2-1 | TRBV7-9 | CASSSDLAGGLTFNEQFF
TRBJ1-1 | TRBV14 | CASSQDRRNTEAFF
TRBJ1-6 | TRBV28 | CASSFPRQGAHSPLHF
TRBJ2-7 | TRBV5-1 | CASSSLEREGYEQYF
TRBJ2-5 | TRBV10-3 | CAIRAGQGETQYF
TRBJ2-3 | TRBV2 | CASSVTSGTDTQYF
TRBJ1-1 | TRBV20-1 | CSAANPSAFF
TRBJ1-1 | TRBV3-1/TRBV3-2 | CASSLTGGKAEAFF
TRBJ1-1 | TRBV4-3 | CASSQDRDGDSEAFF
TRBJ2-6 | TRBV9 | CASSRSGANVLTF
TRBJ1-2 | TRBV24-1 | CATRGQGPRGYTF
TRBJ2-7 | TRBV28 | CASNPPGQGPGEQYF
TRBJ1-4 | TRBV30 | CAWSAGHSGEKLFF
TRBJ1-2 | TRBV9 | CASSLDRGRYGYTF
TRBJ2-3 | TRBV18 | CASSPQRDTSTDTQYF
TRBJ1-2 | TRBV28 | CASSLNRDGYTF
TRBJ1-1 | TRBV3-1/TRBV3-2 | CASSQTWGGFDAFF
TRBJ2-7 | TRBV4-1 | CASSQEAGLASEQYF